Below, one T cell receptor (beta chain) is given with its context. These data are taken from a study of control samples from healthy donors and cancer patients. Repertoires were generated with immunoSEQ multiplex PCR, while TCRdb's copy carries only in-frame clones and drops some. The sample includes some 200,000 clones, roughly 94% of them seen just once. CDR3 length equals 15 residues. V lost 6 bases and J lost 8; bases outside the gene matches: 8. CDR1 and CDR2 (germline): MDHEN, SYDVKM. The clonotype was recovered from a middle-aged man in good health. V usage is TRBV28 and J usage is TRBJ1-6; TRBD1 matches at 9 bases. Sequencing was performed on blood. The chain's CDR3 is CASSLTGTGYSPLHF. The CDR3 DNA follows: TGTGCCAGCAGCCTTACCGGGACAGGGTATTCACCCCTCCACTTT.